A single TCR beta chain is shown here with its context. The table came from immunoSEQ multiplex PCR; TCRdb's copy has only in-frame clones and leaves some out. Here the sample spans more than 100,000 clones, around 92% being singletons. This sample stems from a study of control samples from healthy donors and cancer patients. Trimming cost V 2 bases and J 3 bases; bases outside gene matches: 3. This CDR3 contains 16 residues. CDR1 is KGHDR, CDR2 SFDVKD, per germline. The TCR comes from a man aged 45-60 years with head and neck cancer. The specimen sequenced was PBMCs. The chain recombines TRBV24-1 with TRBJ2-7, with 13 bases matching TRBD2. The CDR3 nucleotides are TGTGCCACCAGTGATTCCGGGACTAGCGGGATCTACGAGCAGTACTTC. It specifies CATSDSGTSGIYEQYF.